Listed below are T cell receptor beta chains from one sample, sequenced in a study of T cell responses to AZD1222 COVID-19 vaccine. Generated by immunoSEQ multiplex PCR, the TCRdb table keeps only in-frame clones and is missing some. The table has more than 250,000 clones, 85% to 95% seen once. Sequences were derived from peripheral blood, sampled on day 0 of AZD1222 vaccination. These receptors originate from an adult in good health. The CDR3 runs from the conserved cysteine through the conserved F or W. A D gene is named only where the DNA matches it firmly. Size is stated for part of the rows, as once, few or many counts, or as a class when the clone is expanded.

clone size,J gene,V gene,D gene,CDR3 protein,CDR3 DNA
NA,TRBJ2-2,TRBV4-2,NA,CASSQDTATGELFF,TGTGCCAGCAGCCAAGATACAGCGACCGGGGAGCTGTTTTTT
NA,TRBJ2-5,TRBV5-4,TRBD2,CASSSGLKETQYF,TGTGCCAGCAGCTCGGGACTAAAAGAGACCCAGTACTTC
NA,TRBJ1-2,TRBV18,NA,CASSPRGREGYTF,TGTGCCAGCTCCCCAAGGGGGAGGGAAGGCTACACCTTC
NA,TRBJ1-6,TRBV5-1,NA,CASPGRGNSPLHF,TGCGCCAGTCCCGGGAGGGGTAATTCACCCCTCCACTTT
once,TRBJ1-2,TRBV28,NA,CASRRTASNYGYTF,TGTGCCAGCAGGAGGACGGCCTCTAATTATGGCTACACCTTC
NA,TRBJ2-7,TRBV28,NA,CASTFGGPSSYEQYF,TGTGCCAGCACTTTCGGGGGGCCTTCCTCCTACGAGCAGTACTTC
NA,TRBJ2-5,TRBV5-1,NA,CASSSRRLQETQYF,TGCGCCAGCAGCTCCAGACGGTTACAAGAGACCCAGTACTTC
NA,TRBJ2-5,TRBV2,TRBD2,CASSEGLAGPRRETQYF,TGTGCCAGCAGTGAAGGACTAGCGGGACCTCGAAGGGAGACCCAGTACTTC
NA,TRBJ1-2,TRBV2,TRBD1,CASGDSAGVNYGYTF,TGTGCCAGCGGGGACAGCGCGGGGGTCAACTATGGCTACACCTTC
NA,TRBJ1-4,TRBV6-5,TRBD1,CASSPYATGLEKLFF,TGTGCCAGCAGCCCCTATGCGACAGGGCTTGAAAAACTGTTTTTT
NA,TRBJ2-7,TRBV28,NA,CASSPGHLEQYF,TGTGCCAGCAGCCCCGGACACCTCGAGCAGTACTTC
NA,TRBJ1-5,TRBV27,NA,CASSFLPGRLGDQPQHF,TGTGCCAGCAGTTTCCTCCCGGGACGCCTCGGGGATCAGCCCCAGCATTTT
NA,TRBJ1-6,TRBV10-3,NA,CAISPQGGSSNSPLHF,TGTGCCATCAGTCCCCAGGGAGGCTCTTCTAATTCACCCCTCCACTTT
NA,TRBJ2-3,TRBV9,TRBD2,CASSAGGSTDTQYF,TGTGCCAGCAGCGCGGGGGGTAGCACAGATACGCAGTATTTT
NA,TRBJ1-5,TRBV3-1/TRBV3-2,NA,CASSQALWGQPQHF,TGTGCCAGCAGCCAAGCCCTTTGGGGACAGCCCCAGCATTTT
once,TRBJ2-3,TRBV19,NA,CATRGSSLVYTDTQYF,TGTGCCACCAGGGGCAGCTCTCTTGTCTACACAGATACGCAGTATTTT
NA,TRBJ1-4,TRBV2,TRBD1,CASNQGQGGEKLFF,TGTGCCAGCAACCAGGGGCAGGGGGGTGAAAAACTGTTTTTT
NA,TRBJ1-1,TRBV6-2/TRBV6-3,TRBD1,CASSQGAQAFF,TGTGCCAGCAGTCAGGGGGCACAAGCTTTCTTT
NA,TRBJ1-2,TRBV4-1,TRBD1,CASSQEGTANYGYTF,TGCGCCAGCAGCCAAGAGGGGACAGCTAACTATGGCTACACCTTC
NA,TRBJ2-3,TRBV10-3,NA,CAISPAADTQYF,TGTGCCATCAGCCCAGCAGCAGATACGCAGTATTTT
NA,TRBJ1-2,TRBV5-6,NA,CASSSGGYGYTF,TGTGCCAGCAGCTCTGGGGGCTATGGCTACACCTTC
NA,TRBJ1-1,TRBV5-1,TRBD1,CASSFNRGVNTEAFF,TGCGCCAGCAGCTTCAACAGGGGAGTGAACACTGAAGCTTTCTTT
NA,TRBJ2-7,TRBV4-2,TRBD2,CASSRPSGRSYEQYF,TGTGCCAGCAGCCGCCCTAGCGGGAGGTCCTACGAGCAGTACTTC
NA,TRBJ2-1,TRBV7-2,NA,CASSPRSGFYNEQFF,TGTGCCAGCAGCCCCCGGTCAGGATTCTACAATGAGCAGTTCTTC
NA,TRBJ2-1,TRBV11-2,NA,CASSLVPSSQFF,TGTGCCAGCAGCTTAGTCCCCTCTAGTCAGTTCTTC
NA,TRBJ1-1,TRBV2,NA,CASRSGASLNTEAFF,TGTGCCAGCCGGTCGGGGGCCAGCCTGAACACTGAAGCTTTCTTT
NA,TRBJ2-7,TRBV19,NA,CANNEQYF,TGTGCCAATAACGAGCAGTACTTC
NA,TRBJ2-1,TRBV11-3,NA,CASSPRGSGPNEQFF,TGTGCCAGCAGCCCGAGAGGGTCGGGGCCAAATGAGCAGTTCTTC
NA,TRBJ1-1,TRBV5-4,NA,CASSKTPANTEAFF,TGTGCCAGCAGCAAGACACCGGCGAACACTGAAGCTTTCTTT
once,TRBJ2-1,TRBV5-1,TRBD2,CASTEPGLAGDEQFF,TGCGCCAGCACCGAACCGGGACTAGCGGGGGATGAGCAGTTCTTC
NA,TRBJ1-2,TRBV5-1,TRBD1,CASSFDRDYGYTF,TGCGCCAGCAGCTTTGACAGGGACTATGGCTACACCTTC
NA,TRBJ2-7,TRBV29-1,NA,CSVEGQYEQYF,TGCAGCGTTGAAGGACAATACGAGCAGTACTTC
NA,TRBJ1-1,TRBV5-1,NA,CASSTTGTVPNTEAFF,TGCGCCAGCAGCACAACAGGGACTGTACCGAACACTGAAGCTTTCTTT
NA,TRBJ2-2,TRBV9,NA,CASSVGPDGAGELFF,TGTGCCAGCAGCGTAGGCCCTGACGGGGCCGGGGAGCTGTTTTTT
NA,TRBJ2-5,TRBV24-1,NA,CATSDSGVEETQYF,TGTGCCACCAGTGACTCGGGGGTCGAAGAGACCCAGTACTTC
NA,TRBJ1-1,TRBV11-1,NA,CASSLGWRTEAFF,TGTGCCAGCAGCTTAGGGTGGAGGACTGAAGCTTTCTTT
NA,TRBJ1-2,TRBV6-5,NA,CASSPSGGANYGYTF,TGTGCCAGCAGTCCTTCGGGGGGGGCTAACTATGGCTACACCTTC
NA,TRBJ1-2,TRBV2,TRBD1,CASRNTGGDYGYTF,TGTGCCAGCAGGAACACAGGGGGCGACTATGGCTACACCTTC
NA,TRBJ2-3,TRBV5-4,NA,CATTHPQRRSTDTQYF,TGTGCCACAACTCATCCCCAGAGACGGTCCACAGATACGCAGTATTTT
NA,TRBJ1-1,TRBV7-7,NA,CASSLALSTEAFF,TGTGCCAGCAGCTTAGCGCTAAGCACTGAAGCTTTCTTT
NA,TRBJ1-5,TRBV27,NA,CASSPREISNQPQHF,TGTGCCAGCAGCCCCCGTGAGATTAGCAATCAGCCCCAGCATTTT
NA,TRBJ2-3,TRBV28,TRBD2,CASSPGGVPFRDTQYF,TGTGCCAGCTCCCCCGGGGGGGTCCCTTTCCGAGATACGCAGTATTTT
NA,TRBJ1-5,TRBV2,NA,CASSDRRSKNQPQHF,TGTGCCAGCAGTGATAGACGGTCTAAAAATCAGCCCCAGCATTTT
NA,TRBJ2-7,TRBV29-1,NA,CSVVGRFSYEQYF,TGCAGCGTTGTTGGCAGGTTTTCCTACGAGCAGTACTTC
NA,TRBJ2-1,TRBV19,NA,CASSLLAQSSYNEQFF,TGTGCCAGTAGTCTACTAGCTCAGAGCTCCTACAATGAGCAGTTCTTC
NA,TRBJ2-7,TRBV7-3,NA,CASSLNPSYEQYF,TGTGCCAGCAGCTTAAATCCTTCCTACGAGCAGTACTTC
NA,TRBJ1-1,TRBV11-3,NA,CASSFGPGTEAFF,TGTGCCAGCAGCTTTGGCCCGGGGACTGAAGCTTTCTTT
NA,TRBJ2-2,TRBV5-6,NA,CASSRGGANTGELFF,TGTGCCAGCAGCCGAGGGGGAGCGAACACCGGGGAGCTGTTTTTT
NA,TRBJ1-2,TRBV12-3/TRBV12-4,NA,CASSSGDGYTF,TGTGCCAGCAGTTCAGGGGATGGCTACACCTTC
NA,TRBJ1-1,TRBV5-1,NA,CASSPRGVPGAEAFF,TGCGCCAGCAGTCCCCGGGGGGTACCAGGGGCTGAAGCTTTCTTT
NA,TRBJ2-7,TRBV28,NA,CASSPPLVMSYEQYF,TGTGCCAGCAGTCCCCCCCTGGTGATGTCCTACGAGCAGTACTTC
NA,TRBJ2-6,TRBV20-1,NA,CSASRSPTSSGANVLTF,TGCAGTGCTAGTAGAAGCCCAACCTCCTCTGGGGCCAACGTCCTGACTTTC
NA,TRBJ2-3,TRBV5-5,NA,CASSLEGESDTQYF,TGTGCCAGCAGCTTGGAGGGGGAAAGCGATACGCAGTATTTT
NA,TRBJ2-2,TRBV3-1/TRBV3-2,NA,CARVPGDTYTGELFF,TGTGCCAGAGTGCCTGGGGACACCTACACCGGGGAGCTGTTTTTT
NA,TRBJ2-4,TRBV18,NA,CASSPIAKNIQYF,TGTGCCAGCTCACCCATAGCCAAAAACATTCAGTACTTC